This TCR beta chain originates from a study of CD4+ T cells in melanoma. Findings and limits, study-wide: CD8+ T cell, macrophage and B cell function reportedly correlated with neoantigen-specific CD4+ T cells. In melanoma, neoantigen-specific CD4+ T cells reportedly differed in differentiation state.

Of note for this clone: What it binds is unknown.

Sequenced by immunoSEQ multiplex PCR; TCRdb stores in-frame clones only, minus some. This sample yields roughly 140,000 clones, of which nearly 95% are seen a single time; more than 1.5% belongs to the top ten. CDR1 SGHKS and CDR2 YYEKEE come from the germline V gene (reference sequence). With 3 bases removed from V and 5 bases from J, the gap between germline ends came to 9 bases. This CDR3 spans 13 amino acids. V and J are TRBV5-5 and TRBJ1-5; D not resolved. This clonotype originated in a human donor with melanoma. CDR3 sequence (DNA): TGTGCCAGCAGCTATGATGGGGATCAGCCCCAGCATTTT. Translating it yields CASSYDGDQPQHF.